This TCR beta chain was recorded in a study of blood T cell repertoires in COVID-19. Whole-study context: From T cells, B-cell-depleted T cells, or PBMCs came the material, which was cDNA or gDNA.

This clone was counted a few times. The V end was cut by 3 bases, the J end by 3 bases, with 12 bases between. Germline values: CDR1 ENHRY, CDR2 SYGVKD. This CDR3 contains 15 residues. Seattle enrolled patients during active infection and tracked them longitudinally. Authors' data handling: The authors estimated nucleated cell counts from reference gene primer amplification. TCRdb's copy holds only in-frame clones and misses some; the assay was immunoSEQ multiplex PCR. D and trimming were read from the DNA, whereas the V and J calls and clone size are those reported in that table. Found here are approximately 350,000 clones, 75% to 90% of them singletons; the top ten hold roughly 6%.

The receptor comes from a woman aged 50 to 60 with COVID-19, enrolled during active disease. The V gene is TRBV10-3, the J gene TRBJ1-5, with a possible D match to TRBD1 (6 bases). Material for sequencing was peripheral blood. The CDR3 sequence is CAISEMGDNNQPQHF. For the CDR3, the DNA is TGTGCCATCAGTGAAATGGGGGACAACAATCAGCCCCAGCATTTT.